A selection of T cell receptor beta chains follows, all from one sample in a study of cytomegalovirus exposure and HLA in healthy donors. TCRdb's copy holds only in-frame clones and misses some; the assay was immunoSEQ multiplex PCR. The sample records about 70,000 clones, 74% being singletons. Sample: PBMCs. The source of these receptors is a woman aged 60-70 years in good health and CMV-seropositive. The CDR3 runs from the conserved cysteine through the conserved F or W. Each record gives: clone size, J gene, D gene, V gene, CDR3 protein, CDR3 DNA. D genes are given only for firm matches. Clone size is stated in some rows and not others, as once, few, many or a class when expanded.

few | TRBJ1-1 | NA | TRBV7-3 | CASSLGVRAEAFF | TGTGCCAGCAGTTTAGGGGTCAGGGCTGAAGCTTTCTTT
NA | TRBJ2-1 | TRBD2 | TRBV5-1 | CASSELAGGRNEQFF | TGCGCCAGCAGCGAGCTAGCGGGGGGTAGGAATGAGCAGTTCTTC
few | TRBJ2-7 | NA | TRBV5-4 | CASSLAGEQYF | TGTGCCAGCAGCTTAGCGGGCGAGCAGTACTTC
NA | TRBJ1-5 | NA | TRBV5-6 | CASSLRYAGNQPQHF | TGTGCCAGCAGCCTTAGATATGCGGGCAATCAGCCCCAGCATTTT
NA | TRBJ1-2 | TRBD1 | TRBV18 | CASSLRDRDNGYTF | TGTGCCAGCTCACTCCGGGACAGGGATAATGGCTACACCTTC
once | TRBJ1-5 | NA | TRBV6-1 | CASSVGSGWSQPQHF | TGTGCCAGCAGTGTAGGCAGTGGATGGAGCCAGCCCCAGCATTTT
NA | TRBJ1-5 | TRBD1 | TRBV18 | CASSPGTGKTQPQHF | TGTGCCAGCTCACCTGGGACAGGGAAAACGCAGCCCCAGCATTTT
NA | TRBJ1-1 | NA | TRBV5-1 | CASSPRGSSPLEAFF | TGCGCCAGCAGTCCCCGGGGTTCGTCGCCACTCGAAGCTTTCTTT
few | TRBJ1-1 | NA | TRBV6-1 | CASSELRVRYTEAFF | TGTGCCAGCAGTGAACTCAGGGTTAGGTACACTGAAGCTTTCTTT
NA | TRBJ1-1 | NA | TRBV30 | CAWTWDIENTEAFF | TGTGCCTGGACCTGGGACATCGAGAACACTGAAGCTTTCTTT
NA | TRBJ1-1 | NA | TRBV5-1 | CASSLRADNTEAFF | TGCGCCAGCAGCTTGCGAGCGGATAACACTGAAGCTTTCTTT
NA | TRBJ2-5 | TRBD2 | TRBV2 | CASSILAGGSETQYF | TGTGCCAGCAGTATACTAGCGGGGGGGTCGGAGACCCAGTACTTC
few | TRBJ1-1 | TRBD1 | TRBV23-1 | CANLRDREDEAFF | TGCGCCAACCTCCGGGACAGGGAGGATGAAGCTTTCTTT
NA | TRBJ1-1 | TRBD1 | TRBV7-8 | CASSEQGRGNTEAFF | TGTGCCAGCAGCGAACAGGGGCGGGGGAACACTGAAGCTTTCTTT
once | TRBJ1-3 | NA | TRBV7-9 | CASSLVKYRGAGNTIYF | TGTGCCAGCAGCTTAGTGAAATACCGAGGCGCTGGAAACACCATATATTTT
NA | TRBJ1-6 | NA | TRBV6-5 | CASSGRVLNSPLHF | TGTGCCAGCAGTGGCAGGGTCTTAAATTCACCCCTCCACTTT
NA | TRBJ2-5 | TRBD1 | TRBV4-1 | CASSQAHPPGQGAETQYF | TGCGCCAGCAGCCAAGCCCACCCCCCCGGGCAGGGGGCAGAGACCCAGTACTTC
NA | TRBJ1-5 | NA | TRBV2 | CASSETGYQPQHF | TGTGCCAGCAGTGAAACAGGGTATCAGCCCCAGCATTTT
NA | TRBJ2-7 | TRBD1 | TRBV2 | CASSEADRGPYEQYF | TGTGCCAGCAGTGAAGCGGACAGGGGGCCCTACGAGCAGTACTTC
few | TRBJ1-1 | NA | TRBV10-3 | CAISERGAAEAFF | TGTGCCATCAGTGAGCGGGGGGCCGCTGAAGCTTTCTTT
few | TRBJ2-5 | NA | TRBV4-2 | CASSQDRGASETQYF | TGTGCCAGCAGCCAAGATCGGGGGGCGAGTGAGACCCAGTACTTC
NA | TRBJ1-3 | TRBD1 | TRBV19 | CATSRGPENTIYF | TGTGCCACCTCCAGGGGGCCGGAAAACACCATATATTTT
NA | TRBJ2-6 | TRBD1 | TRBV4-1 | CASSASGTGSGANVLTF | TGCGCCAGCAGCGCTTCCGGGACAGGGAGTGGGGCCAACGTCCTGACTTTC
NA | TRBJ1-6 | NA | TRBV30 | CAWSGTILNSPLHF | TGTGCCTGGAGTGGGACAATTCTTAATTCACCCCTCCACTTT
NA | TRBJ2-7 | NA | TRBV9 | CASSPLVGSGEQYF | TGTGCCAGCAGCCCACTGGTGGGATCGGGGGAGCAGTACTTC
NA | TRBJ2-2 | NA | TRBV5-1 | CASSRRAGGTGELFF | TGCGCCAGCAGCCGGAGGGCAGGGGGCACCGGGGAGCTGTTTTTT
NA | TRBJ2-1 | TRBD1 | TRBV2 | CASSEFGTGFNEQFF | TGTGCCAGCAGTGAATTTGGGACAGGGTTTAATGAGCAGTTCTTC
NA | TRBJ1-5 | TRBD1 | TRBV4-1 | CASSPRRDSGLSNQPQHF | TGCGCCAGCAGCCCACGAAGGGACAGCGGACTTAGCAATCAGCCCCAGCATTTT
few | TRBJ2-1 | TRBD2 | TRBV11-3 | CASTSPTSGFTNEQFF | TGTGCCAGCACCTCTCCGACTAGCGGCTTTACCAATGAGCAGTTCTTC
NA | TRBJ2-1 | TRBD2 | TRBV27 | CASSSSGEYNEQFF | TGTGCCAGCAGTTCTAGCGGGGAATACAATGAGCAGTTCTTC
NA | TRBJ2-1 | TRBD1 | TRBV6-5 | CASSSGTGSGEQFF | TGTGCCAGCAGCAGTGGGACAGGTTCAGGTGAGCAGTTCTTC
once | TRBJ2-5 | TRBD1 | TRBV5-1 | CASSLGGTVQETQYF | TGCGCCAGCAGCTTGGGTGGGACAGTACAAGAGACCCAGTACTTC
NA | TRBJ1-2 | NA | TRBV6-5 | CASSYDRRGGSYGYTF | TGTGCCAGCAGTTACGATCGAAGGGGGGGCAGCTATGGCTACACCTTC
NA | TRBJ1-1 | TRBD1 | TRBV2 | CASSRDRGMNTEAFF | TGTGCCAGCAGTCGGGACAGGGGAATGAACACTGAAGCTTTCTTT
NA | TRBJ1-1 | NA | TRBV29-1 | CSGRYGTEAFF | TGCAGCGGGAGGTATGGCACTGAAGCTTTCTTT
NA | TRBJ1-3 | NA | TRBV5-8 | CASRAGYSGNTIYF | TGTGCCAGCAGGGCGGGGTACTCTGGAAACACCATATATTTT
NA | TRBJ1-3 | NA | TRBV19 | CASSNGGNTIYF | TGTGCCAGTAGTAACGGTGGAAACACCATATATTTT
NA | TRBJ1-1 | TRBD1 | TRBV30 | CAWSSQGGTEAFF | TGTGCCTGGAGTTCTCAGGGGGGTACTGAAGCTTTCTTT
NA | TRBJ1-5 | NA | TRBV6-1 | CASSEAEYQPQHF | TGTGCCAGCAGTGAAGCAGAGTACCAGCCCCAGCATTTT
NA | TRBJ1-1 | TRBD1 | TRBV11-2 | CASSQGQGAEAFF | TGTGCCAGCAGCCAAGGACAGGGGGCTGAAGCTTTCTTT
NA | TRBJ2-1 | TRBD2 | TRBV30 | CAWSRAGFGEQFF | TGTGCCTGGAGCCGAGCGGGATTTGGTGAGCAGTTCTTC
NA | TRBJ2-1 | TRBD2 | TRBV2 | CASSRGLAGVGEQFF | TGTGCCAGCAGTCGGGGTCTAGCGGGAGTTGGCGAGCAGTTCTTC
NA | TRBJ2-1 | TRBD2 | TRBV5-1 | CASSSGLAGVNSYNEQFF | TGCGCCAGCAGCTCGGGACTAGCGGGGGTCAACTCCTACAATGAGCAGTTCTTC